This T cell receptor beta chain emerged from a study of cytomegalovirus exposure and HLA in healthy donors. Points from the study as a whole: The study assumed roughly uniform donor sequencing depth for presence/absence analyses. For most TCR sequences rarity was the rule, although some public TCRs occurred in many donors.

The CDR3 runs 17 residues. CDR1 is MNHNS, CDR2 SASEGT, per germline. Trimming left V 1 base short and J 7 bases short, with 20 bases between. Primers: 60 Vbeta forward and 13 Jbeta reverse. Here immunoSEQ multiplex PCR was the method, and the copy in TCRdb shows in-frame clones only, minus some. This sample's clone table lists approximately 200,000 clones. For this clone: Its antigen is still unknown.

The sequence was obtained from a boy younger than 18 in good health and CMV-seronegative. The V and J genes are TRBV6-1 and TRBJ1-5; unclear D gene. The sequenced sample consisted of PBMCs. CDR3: CASSEVADRGGEQPQHF. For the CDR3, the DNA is TGTGCCAGCAGTGAAGTAGCGGACCGTGGTGGGGAACAGCCCCAGCATTTT.